The 5 T cell receptor beta chains given below trace back to one sample, sequenced in a study of blood T cell repertoires in COVID-19. Sequencing used immunoSEQ multiplex PCR; TCRdb keeps in-frame clones, though not all of them. Of 360,000 or so clones listed, more than 75% are singletons. Sequenced: PBMCs or T cells enriched from blood (not recorded which). These TCRs come from a woman aged 25-40 years who had recovered from COVID-19.

The V call is TRBV28, the J call TRBJ2-1; TRBD2 aligns across 8 bases. The CDR3 loop spans 15 amino acids. V trimming: 3 bases; J trimming: 5 bases; junction bases outside the gene matches: 6. CDR1 is MDHEN and CDR2 is SYDVKM in the germline V gene. CDR3 DNA sequence: TGTGCCAGCAGTTTTAGCGGGACCCGGAACAATGAGCAGTTCTTC. It translates to CASSFSGTRNNEQFF.

V and J are TRBV14 and TRBJ2-5, with 12 bases lining up with TRBD2. This CDR3 region has 16 residues. Germline V gives CDR1 SGHDN, CDR2 FVKESK. The V gene end was trimmed by 1 base and the J gene end by 4 bases; junction bases not matched to a gene: 4. The CDR3, as DNA: TGTGCCAGCAGCCAAGGACTAGCGGGAGAGGCAGAGACCCAGTACTTC. Its protein product is CASSQGLAGEAETQYF.

The V gene is TRBV27, the J gene TRBJ1-4; 7 nucleotides match TRBD1. CDR1 and CDR2 from the germline V gene are MNHEY and SMNVEV (reference sequence). The length of the CDR3 is 14 residues. V was clipped by 5 bases and J by 7 bases; unmatched bases: 7. The CDR3 region is CASSPGRGIEKLFF. DNA of the CDR3: TGTGCCAGCAGTCCGGGCAGGGGGATTGAAAAACTGTTTTTT.

V usage is TRBV28 and J usage is TRBJ2-7, with 9 bases fitting TRBD1. The germline gives CDR1 MDHEN, CDR2 SYDVKM. With V trimmed by 4 bases and J by 5 bases, 6 bases remained unmatched. The CDR3 contains 14 residues. In DNA, the CDR3 is TGTGCCAGCAGTTCCGGACAGGGGTCGGACGAGCAGTACTTC. This gives the protein CASSSGQGSDEQYF.

This clone turned up a few times. The chain has TRBV20-1 and TRBJ2-7; TRBD1 aligns across 8 bases. V gave up 7 bases and J gave up 6 bases; unmatched junction bases: 5. Germline V CDR1 and CDR2: DFQATT, SNEGSKA (reference sequence). This CDR3 has 11 residues. The CDR3 protein is CSGRTGLEQYF. The CDR3 coding sequence is TGCAGTGGAAGGACAGGGCTCGAGCAGTACTTC.